These 25 T cell receptor beta chains were all obtained from the same sample, sequenced in a study of graft-versus-host responses after intestinal transplantation. Tissue from the graft was processed to free its intraepithelial and lamina propria lymphocytes. Some clones are missing from TCRdb's copy, which holds only in-frame ones; the method was immunoSEQ multiplex PCR. The sample comprises around 35,000 clones, roughly 87% of which are singletons, and roughly 18% rests with the top ten. This specimen was ileum tissue, taken about 200 days after intestinal transplant. The receptor source for this set is a human patient who received an intestinal transplant, so some T cells may come from the graft donor.

The chain employs TRBV28 and TRBJ1-3; no reliable D call. Trimming pared 4 bases from V and 9 bases from J, leaving 10 bases between. From germline, CDR1 is MDHEN and CDR2 SYDVKM. This CDR3 contains 12 residues. The CDR3, as DNA: TGTGCCAGCAGTTACTCGAGTTCCACCATATATTTT. This sequence encodes CASSYSSSTIYF.

This clone was detected a few times. The chain employs TRBV4-1 and TRBJ2-7; the match to TRBD2 covers 12 bases. The V segment lost 0 bases and the J segment 4 bases; nucleotides outside the gene matches: 1. Germline CDR1 reads MGHRA; CDR2 reads YSYEKL. CDR3 length: 15 amino acids. The CDR3 reads CASSQEGTSGYEQYF. Written as DNA, the CDR3 is TGCGCCAGCAGCCAAGAAGGGACTAGCGGGTACGAGCAGTACTTC.

V and J are TRBV15 and TRBJ2-1; no definite D call. This CDR3 region has 12 residues. The V end lost 4 bases, the J end lost 6 bases, and 7 bases lay between the germline ends. Germline-derived CDR1 and CDR2 are LNHNV and YYDKDF (reference sequence). CDR3 loop: CATSIQFNEQFF. The CDR3 nucleotides read TGTGCCACCAGCATACAGTTCAATGAGCAGTTCTTC.

V and J are TRBV28 and TRBJ1-2; 9 bases fit TRBD1. The trim removed 4 bases at V and 3 bases at J, leaving 12 bases unmatched. The germline gives CDR1 MDHEN, CDR2 SYDVKM. The CDR3 extends over 17 amino acids. The CDR3 nucleotides read TGTGCCAGCAGTTGGGGTCTAGACAGGGGGTACTACTATGGCTACACCTTC. As protein: CASSWGLDRGYYYGYTF.

The V gene is TRBV2, the J gene TRBJ2-5; D may be TRBD2 (7 bases). Between the trimmed V and J ends, which lost 5 bases and 2 bases, there was a span of 24 bases. CDR1 and CDR2 (germline): SNHLY, FYNNEI. This CDR3 spans 18 amino acids. For the CDR3, the DNA is TGTGCCAGCAGTCTATACAGGGAGGGGGTTATTCGGCAAGAGACCCAGTACTTC. Amino acids: CASSLYREGVIRQETQYF.

The chain employs TRBV7-9 and TRBJ2-7, with a possible D match to TRBD1 (6 bases). This CDR3 region has 13 residues. V lost 1 base and J 2 bases, leaving 6 bases between the germline ends. The V gene's germline CDR1 is SEHNR and CDR2 FQNEAQ (reference sequence). CDR3 region: CASSLGTAYEQYF. In DNA form, the CDR3 reads TGTGCCAGCAGCTTAGGGACAGCCTACGAGCAGTACTTC.

V usage is TRBV5-4 and J usage is TRBJ2-7; TRBD1 might be the D (5 bases). Trimming stripped 4 bases from V and 5 bases from J, with 16 bases between. Germline CDR1 and CDR2: SGHNT and YYREEE (reference sequence). The CDR3 runs 14 residues. The CDR3, as DNA: TGTGCCAGCAGCGTCCAGGGCCAGCCCCACGAGCAGTACTTC. It translates to CASSVQGQPHEQYF.

This clone came up a few times. The chain is built from TRBV5-6 and TRBJ1-2, with D hard to call. Trimming removed 1 base from V and 7 bases from J, with 8 bases in between. Germline loops: CDR1 SGHDT, CDR2 YYEEEE. CDR3 length: 12 amino acids. In DNA, the CDR3 is TGTGCCAGCAGCTTGTCGCGGGGTGGCTACACCTTC. It codes for CASSLSRGGYTF. Using reference TRBV5-6 and TRBJ1-2 for the parts outside the CDR3, the full variable domain is DAGVTQSPTHLIKTRGQQVTLRCSPKSGHDTVSWYQQALGQGPQFIFQYYEEEERQRGNFPDRFSGHQFPNYSSELNVNALLLGDSALYLCASSLSRGGYTFGSGTRLTVV.

The chain couples TRBV7-9 to TRBJ1-1, with D perhaps matching TRBD1 (6 bases). Trimming left V 7 bases short and J 1 base short, with 19 bases between. The germline gives CDR1 SEHNR, CDR2 FQNEAQ (reference sequence). The CDR3 spans 16 residues. The CDR3 loop is CASNPGGSPPNTEAFF. Written as DNA, the CDR3 is TGTGCCAGCAATCCGGGGGGCTCTCCCCCGAACACTGAAGCTTTCTTT.

The chain employs TRBV19 and TRBJ2-3; a weak D match, TRBD1 (6 bases). V lost 2 bases to trimming and J lost 7 bases, with 19 bases between them. The CDR3 length is 16 residues. Germline V gene data show CDR1 as LNHDA and CDR2 as SQIVND (reference sequence). This CDR3 reads CASSIRYRVRTHTQYF. In DNA, the CDR3 is TGTGCCAGTAGTATAAGGTACAGGGTACGAACTCATACGCAGTATTTT.

The chain combines TRBV7-6 with TRBJ2-5, with D possibly being TRBD1 or TRBD2 (5 bases each). Germline V gene lookup returns CDR1 SGHVS and CDR2 FNYEAQ. This CDR3 is built from 12 residues. The V and J ends lost 5 bases and 10 bases respectively, with 14 bases between them. CDR3 in amino acids: CASSPGLGVQYF. The CDR3 DNA reads as TGTGCCAGCAGCCCGGGGTTGGGGGTCCAGTACTTC.

The V gene is TRBV30, the J gene TRBJ1-1; D perhaps matches TRBD1 (6 bases). The CDR3 sequence is 11 residues long. Germline V CDR1 and CDR2: GTSNPN, SVGIG (reference sequence). Between the trimmed V and J ends, which lost 4 bases and 4 bases, there was a span of 7 bases. CDR3 sequence (DNA): TGTGCCTGGACAGGGGCCACTGAAGCTTTCTTT. Translated: CAWTGATEAFF.

V gene TRBV2 combines with J gene TRBJ2-2, with a weak D call TRBD2 (5 bases). The CDR3 covers 14 residues. Trimming took off 4 bases at V and 3 bases at J, with 9 bases between the two ends. The V gene's germline CDR1 is SNHLY and CDR2 FYNNEI. The CDR3 nucleotides read TGTGCCAGCAGTGTACGGCGGGACACCGGGGAGCTGTTTTTT. Translation: CASSVRRDTGELFF.

The chain uses TRBV4-1 and TRBJ2-1, with D possibly matching TRBD2 (5 bases). Germline V gene sequence: CDR1 MGHRA, CDR2 YSYEKL. V dropped 0 bases and J dropped 0 bases, with 12 bases sitting between them. The CDR3 has 17 amino acids. DNA of the CDR3: TGCGCCAGCAGCCAAGAATCAGAAGCGGACTCCTACAATGAGCAGTTCTTC. Protein: CASSQESEADSYNEQFF.

The V and J genes are TRBV9 and TRBJ2-2; D is ambiguous. Germline loops: CDR1 SGDLS, CDR2 YYNGEE. Deletions cut 0 bases from V and 3 bases from J, with 9 bases between. The CDR3 is made up of 15 amino acids. The CDR3 here is CASSVGLGYTGELFF. The CDR3 bases are TGTGCCAGCAGCGTAGGGTTGGGTTACACCGGGGAGCTGTTTTTT.

V is TRBV10-1 and J is TRBJ2-1, with D maybe TRBD2 (6 bases). CDR1 is WNHNN, CDR2 SYGVQD, per germline (reference sequence). The CDR3 contains 12 residues. The germline V and J ends were trimmed by 11 bases and 7 bases, with 15 bases remaining between them. CDR3 nucleotides: TGCGCCCAGGGCGGAGGGGATAATGAGCAGTTCTTC. This codes for CAQGGGDNEQFF.

CDR3 loop: CSVAGDEQYF. The DNA for the CDR3 is TGCAGCGTCGCTGGGGACGAGCAGTACTTC. V and J are TRBV29-1 and TRBJ2-7; D is ambiguous. The germline V gene has CDR1 SQVTM and CDR2 ANQGSEA. Deletions cut 6 bases from V and 5 bases from J, with 8 bases between. The CDR3 has 10 amino acids.

The rearrangement uses TRBV6-5 and TRBJ1-1; D remains ambiguous. Deletions cut 6 bases from V and 3 bases from J, with 11 bases between. The CDR3 totals 13 residues. Germline V CDR1 and CDR2: MNHEY, SVGAGI. CDR3 nucleotide sequence: TGTGCCAGCAGCCCATCCGCGGACACTGAAGCTTTCTTT. It specifies CASSPSADTEAFF.

The chain recombines TRBV5-6 with TRBJ2-3, with 11 bases that match TRBD1. Trimming removed 4 bases from V and 4 bases from J; junction bases left unmatched: 2. The CDR3 has 14 residues. Germline V gene sequence: CDR1 SGHDT, CDR2 YYEEEE. For the CDR3, the DNA is TGTGCCAGCAGCGGGGACAGGGGGGCAGATACGCAGTATTTT. Encoded protein: CASSGDRGADTQYF.

V usage is TRBV7-9 and J usage is TRBJ2-7, with 10 bases that match TRBD1. The germline V gene encodes CDR1 SEHNR and CDR2 FQNEAQ (reference sequence). The CDR3 length is 13 residues. V lost 8 bases, J lost 6 bases, and 7 bases stayed unmatched. The CDR3 here is CASGDRGPSEQYF. The CDR3 DNA sequence: TGTGCCAGCGGGGACAGGGGACCGAGCGAGCAGTACTTC.

The genes are TRBV7-6 and TRBJ2-1; D is uncertain. Between the trimmed V and J ends, which lost 3 bases and 2 bases, there was a span of 14 bases. The CDR3 runs 16 residues. Per germline, CDR1 SGHVS and CDR2 FNYEAQ. The CDR3 here is CASSLRGGDPYNEQFF. CDR3 coding DNA: TGTGCCAGCAGCTTGCGTGGTGGCGATCCCTACAATGAGCAGTTCTTC. The whole variable domain, remainder taken from reference TRBV7-6 and TRBJ2-1, is GAGVSQSPRYKVTKRGQDVALRCDPISGHVSLYWYRQALGQGPEFLTYFNYEAQQDKSGLPNDRFSAERPEGSISTLTIQRTEQRDSAMYRCASSLRGGDPYNEQFFGPGTRLTVL.

The sample holds one count of this clone. J is TRBJ2-5 and V is TRBV2; 8 bases map to TRBD2. Trimming took 2 bases from V and 1 from J; bases not matched to a gene: 6. The CDR3 is 16 amino acids. Germline assignment: CDR1 SNHLY and CDR2 FYNNEI. This chain's CDR3 is CASSESPLAVQETQYF. CDR3 DNA: TGTGCCAGCAGTGAATCCCCACTAGCGGTCCAAGAGACCCAGTACTTC. Complete variable domain (other parts from reference TRBV2 and TRBJ2-5): EPEVTQTPSHQVTQMGQEVILRCVPISNHLYFYWYRQILGQKVEFLVSFYNNEISEKSEIFDDQFSVERPDGSNFTLKIRSTKLEDSAMYFCASSESPLAVQETQYFGPGTRLLVL.

This clone was detected only a few times. V gene TRBV6-1 combines with J gene TRBJ2-7; the match to TRBD1 covers 12 bases. Germline CDR1 is MNHNS and CDR2 is SASEGT. With 6 bases clipped from V and 2 bases from J, the junction kept 5 bases outside the gene matches. The length of the CDR3 is 15 residues. This CDR3 reads CASSYGTGGTYEQYF. Here the CDR3 DNA reads TGTGCCAGCAGCTACGGGACAGGGGGCACCTACGAGCAGTACTTC.

The CDR3 nucleotides are TGCGCCAGCAGCCAAGATTGGTCAACAGGGATGTACGAGCAGTACTTC. This encodes CASSQDWSTGMYEQYF. This chain joins TRBV4-1 and TRBJ2-7, with a possible D match to TRBD1 (6 bases). Germline CDR1 reads MGHRA; CDR2 reads YSYEKL. V lost 0 bases, J lost 4 bases, and 16 bases lay in between. The CDR3 spans 16 residues.

The chain uses TRBV6-5 and TRBJ2-3; D unresolved. This CDR3 contains 14 residues. Trimming pared 7 bases from V and 0 bases from J, leaving 11 bases between. Germline V gene data show CDR1 as MNHEY and CDR2 as SVGAGI. The CDR3 DNA follows: TGTGCCAGCACGGGCCTGGAAAGCACAGATACGCAGTATTTT. Its protein product is CASTGLESTDTQYF.